This TCR beta chain was sequenced in a study of Ad26.COV2.S vaccination and SARS-CoV-2 variants. As for the study in general: Enrollment placed the donor in the COV1001 Ad26.COV2.S trial arm. Ad26.COV2.S shots went into the muscle once or twice, 56 days apart.

Trimming at V came to 4 bases and at J to 3 bases, leaving 1 base not matched to a gene. Germline CDR1 is SNHLY and CDR2 is FYNNEI. The CDR3 loop spans 14 amino acids. Data came from immunoSEQ multiplex PCR; TCRdb stores just in-frame clones and leaves some out. The sample lists over 350,000 clones, 80% to 90% occurring once. Treatment noted: around 19 received Ad26.COV2.S at low or high dose, single or two shots; about 5 received placebo; per-sample allocation not given. Samples were taken on day 63 after the first vaccine or placebo injection. General study findings and limits: The analyses of TCR breadth and depth may have understated the size of total T cell responses. Among vaccine recipients, spike-specific TCR breadth exceeded that of placebo recipients.

Points on this clone: What it recognizes is unknown.

Sequencing was performed on peripheral blood, taken in a trial of Ad26.COV2.S vaccine versus placebo. The chain carries TRBV2 and TRBJ1-3, with 9 bases identical to TRBD1. The TCR originated in a person aged 18-60 years who received the Ad26.COV2.S COVID-19 vaccine or a placebo. CDR3 protein: CASSGGQGGNTIYF. CDR3 DNA sequence: TGTGCCAGCAGTGGGGGACAGGGTGGAAACACCATATATTTT.